This T cell receptor beta chain was obtained from a study of blood T cells in healthy people across ages. Study findings and constraints: What prevented conclusive comparison of naive and antigen-experienced cells was that PBMCs were unsorted.

Germline V gene data show CDR1 as SGHTA and CDR2 as FQGNSA. V was clipped by 2 bases and J by 2 bases, with 8 bases between them. The CDR3 sequence is 14 residues long. The use of a sample-barcoded 5' primer and a J-beta primer mix characterized a second PCR of about 6 to 11 cycles. TCRdb fed the 5' RACE reads into MiXCR, producing one record per CDR3 protein. Of about 1.1 million distinct CDR3 sequences in the sample, around two fifths were seen once. In regard to this clonotype: The antigen is undetermined.

Healthy Russian Caucasian donors spanned ages roughly 6 to 90 years. This TCR was sampled from a man between 18 and 35 years old in good health. The chain has TRBV7-2 and TRBJ2-3; D uncertain. The sequenced sample was blood. The CDR3 coding sequence is TGTGCCAGCAGCTTAACAGAAATCACAGATACGCAGTATTTT. This sequence encodes CASSLTEITDTQYF.